This is a list of T cell receptor beta chains from one sample in a study of blood T cells in healthy people across ages. TCRdb itself ran the 5' RACE reads through MiXCR, one entry per CDR3 protein. The table records about 1.8 million distinct CDR3 sequences, roughly 49% of them present only once. Sequenced sample: blood. These receptors all come from a middle-aged woman in good health. Each CDR3 is given with its conserved first and last residue. A D gene is named only where the DNA matches it firmly. Not every row has a clone size; where given, it reads once, few, many or a size class.

J: TRBJ2-5; D: NA; size: few; length: 15; V: TRBV7-6; DNA: TGTGCCAGCAGCTTAGTTCGCCTAGTCGGGGAGACCCAGTACTTC; CDR3: CASSLVRLVGETQYF
J: TRBJ2-3; D: NA; size: NA; length: 14; V: TRBV20-1; DNA: TGCAGTGCTAGAGGGGAGACGGGCACAGATACGCAGTATTTT; CDR3: CSARGETGTDTQYF
J: TRBJ2-7; D: NA; size: NA; length: 14; V: TRBV7-9; DNA: TGTACCAGCAGCTTATCGATGAGGTACAATGAGCAGTACTTC; CDR3: CTSSLSMRYNEQYF
J: TRBJ1-6; D: TRBD1; size: NA; length: 14; V: TRBV5-6; DNA: TGTGCCAGCAGCACCGGGACAGCTGTGTCACCCCTCCACTTT; CDR3: CASSTGTAVSPLHF
J: TRBJ2-5; D: NA; size: NA; length: 13; V: TRBV20-1; DNA: TGCAGTGCTCCCCGGGACTTCCAAGAGACCCAGTACTTC; CDR3: CSAPRDFQETQYF
J: TRBJ2-5; D: TRBD1; size: NA; length: 18; V: TRBV24-1; DNA: TGTGCCACCAGTGTGAAAGCCCCAGGGACAGGCCTCGGAGAGACCCAGTACTTC; CDR3: CATSVKAPGTGLGETQYF
J: TRBJ2-3; D: NA; size: NA; length: 15; V: TRBV12-3/TRBV12-4; DNA: TGTGCCAGCAGCCAGACTTCGACAGGCACAGATACGCAGTATTTT; CDR3: CASSQTSTGTDTQYF
J: TRBJ2-1; D: NA; size: NA; length: 15; V: TRBV5-1; DNA: TGCGCCAGCAGCTTGGTGGGCCAGGGCTTAAGTGAACAGTTCTTC; CDR3: CASSLVGQGLSEQFF
J: TRBJ2-4; D: TRBD1; size: NA; length: 16; V: TRBV5-1; DNA: TGCGCCAGCAGCTTAAGGACAGGGGAAGCCAAAAGCATTCAGTACTTC; CDR3: CASSLRTGEAKSIQYF
J: TRBJ2-3; D: NA; size: NA; length: 17; V: TRBV5-1; DNA: TGCGCCAGCAGTTTGGGCGTTGCGGGCCCCTCCACAGATACGCAGTATTTT; CDR3: CASSLGVAGPSTDTQYF
J: TRBJ2-5; D: TRBD2; size: NA; length: 16; V: TRBV20-1; DNA: TGCAGTGCTAGTCCCAGCGGGGGGACCGCCCTGGAGACCCAGTACTTC; CDR3: CSASPSGGTALETQYF
J: TRBJ1-2; D: NA; size: NA; length: 13; V: TRBV20-1; DNA: TGCAGTGCTAGAGATACCAGCGACTATGGCTACACCTTC; CDR3: CSARDTSDYGYTF
J: TRBJ2-5; D: NA; size: few; length: 11; V: TRBV29-1; DNA: TGCAGCGTTGCCGGGACCAGAGGGCAGTACTTC; CDR3: CSVAGTRGQYF
J: TRBJ2-3; D: NA; size: few; length: 14; V: TRBV6-2/TRBV6-3; DNA: TGTGCCAGCACCTCGGGGCAGGAGTCAGATACGCAGTATTTT; CDR3: CASTSGQESDTQYF
J: TRBJ2-3; D: NA; size: few; length: 13; V: TRBV27; DNA: TGTGCCAGCTGTGGGTATTACACAGATACGCAGTATTTT; CDR3: CASCGYYTDTQYF
J: TRBJ1-2; D: NA; size: NA; length: 14; V: TRBV24-1; DNA: TGTGCCACCAGTGGAGGGGGGAATGGCTATGGCTACACCTTC; CDR3: CATSGGGNGYGYTF
J: TRBJ1-5; D: NA; size: NA; length: 14; V: TRBV20-1; DNA: TGCAGTGCTAGGGATCGTATCGGGCTGCAGCCCCAGCATTTT; CDR3: CSARDRIGLQPQHF
J: TRBJ2-7; D: TRBD1; size: few; length: 15; V: TRBV11-1; DNA: TGTGCCAGCAGCTTAGCTCCAGGGGGCCCCTACGAGCAGTACTTC; CDR3: CASSLAPGGPYEQYF
J: TRBJ1-4; D: NA; size: NA; length: 12; V: TRBV29-1; DNA: TGCAGCGTCCAGGAGCTCAATGAAAAACTGTTTTTT; CDR3: CSVQELNEKLFF
J: TRBJ2-5; D: TRBD2; size: few; length: 18; V: TRBV9; DNA: TGTGCCAGCAGCGTTACCCTAGCGGGGGGGCCAGAGGAGGAGACCCAGTACTTC; CDR3: CASSVTLAGGPEEETQYF
J: TRBJ2-7; D: NA; size: NA; length: 13; V: TRBV7-9; DNA: TGTGCCAGCAGCACCGCGCTCTCCCACGAGCAGTACTTC; CDR3: CASSTALSHEQYF
J: TRBJ1-1; D: NA; size: NA; length: 14; V: TRBV20-1; DNA: TGCAGTATTGCCACACTTTTGGGGAACACTGAAGCTTTCTTT; CDR3: CSIATLLGNTEAFF
J: TRBJ1-2; D: TRBD1; size: NA; length: 14; V: TRBV28; DNA: TGTGCCAGCAGTACGACAGGGTCTAACTATGGCTACACCTTC; CDR3: CASSTTGSNYGYTF
J: TRBJ2-1; D: TRBD2; size: NA; length: 13; V: TRBV7-2; DNA: TGTGCCAGCAGCGTGCTGAAACTAGCGGACAAGTTCTTC; CDR3: CASSVLKLADKFF
J: TRBJ1-2; D: NA; size: NA; length: 14; V: TRBV20-1; DNA: TGCAGAGTACCATATCGCGAGGGGGTTTTAGGCTACACCTTC; CDR3: CRVPYREGVLGYTF
J: TRBJ2-3; D: NA; size: few; length: 14; V: TRBV24-1; DNA: TGTGCCACCACCGGGGGACAGCCCACAGATACGCAGTATTTT; CDR3: CATTGGQPTDTQYF
J: TRBJ2-3; D: NA; size: few; length: 15; V: TRBV7-2; DNA: TGTGCCAGCAGCTCCCAGGGTCTAGCTGTAGATACGCAGTATTTT; CDR3: CASSSQGLAVDTQYF
J: TRBJ2-2; D: NA; size: NA; length: 13; V: TRBV25-1; DNA: TGTGCCAGCAGTGGGACTTATACCGGGGAGCTGTTTTTT; CDR3: CASSGTYTGELFF
J: TRBJ2-1; D: NA; size: few; length: 15; V: TRBV4-2; DNA: TGTGCCAGCACCACCGACTTGAGCTCCTACAATGAGCAGTTCTTC; CDR3: CASTTDLSSYNEQFF
J: TRBJ1-2; D: NA; size: few; length: 15; V: TRBV28; DNA: TGTGCCAGTAAGATCGGATCAGGGGCCGTGGGTGGCTACACCTTC; CDR3: CASKIGSGAVGGYTF
J: TRBJ1-2; D: NA; size: NA; length: 16; V: TRBV4-3; DNA: TGCGCCAGCAGCCATCAACCGGGGGCGTCCTCCTATGGCTACACCTTC; CDR3: CASSHQPGASSYGYTF
J: TRBJ2-3; D: TRBD2; size: NA; length: 14; V: TRBV19; DNA: TGTGCCAGTAGTGGGCGGGGGGTTTCAGATACGCAGTATTTT; CDR3: CASSGRGVSDTQYF
J: TRBJ1-2; D: NA; size: few; length: 15; V: TRBV4-2; DNA: TGTGCCAGCAGCCAAGTTAACGCTCCTAACTATGGCTACACCTTC; CDR3: CASSQVNAPNYGYTF
J: TRBJ2-1; D: NA; size: NA; length: 16; V: TRBV24-1; DNA: TGTGCCACCAGTGATTTGCGGGCGGAGTCCTACAATGAGCAGTTCTTC; CDR3: CATSDLRAESYNEQFF
J: TRBJ2-6; D: NA; size: few; length: 18; V: TRBV7-2; DNA: TGTGCCAGCAGCCCCAACCCCCGGGCGGCTCCTGGGGCCAACGTCCTGACTTTC; CDR3: CASSPNPRAAPGANVLTF
J: TRBJ1-2; D: NA; size: NA; length: 16; V: TRBV12-3/TRBV12-4; DNA: TGTGCCAGCAGTTTAGATCAATGGATAGCTAACTATGGCTACACCTTC; CDR3: CASSLDQWIANYGYTF
J: TRBJ2-3; D: TRBD1; size: few; length: 14; V: TRBV2; DNA: TGTGCCGGTTCGGGACAGGGAAGCACAGATACGCAGTATTTT; CDR3: CAGSGQGSTDTQYF
J: TRBJ1-2; D: NA; size: once; length: 15; V: TRBV5-1; DNA: TGCGCCAGCAGCTTGTGGGACGTGGGGCTAGGTGGCTACACCTTC; CDR3: CASSLWDVGLGGYTF
J: TRBJ2-3; D: NA; size: NA; length: 13; V: TRBV7-2; DNA: TGTGCCAGCAGTTCAGACGGGAAGGGGTGGCAGTATTTT; CDR3: CASSSDGKGWQYF